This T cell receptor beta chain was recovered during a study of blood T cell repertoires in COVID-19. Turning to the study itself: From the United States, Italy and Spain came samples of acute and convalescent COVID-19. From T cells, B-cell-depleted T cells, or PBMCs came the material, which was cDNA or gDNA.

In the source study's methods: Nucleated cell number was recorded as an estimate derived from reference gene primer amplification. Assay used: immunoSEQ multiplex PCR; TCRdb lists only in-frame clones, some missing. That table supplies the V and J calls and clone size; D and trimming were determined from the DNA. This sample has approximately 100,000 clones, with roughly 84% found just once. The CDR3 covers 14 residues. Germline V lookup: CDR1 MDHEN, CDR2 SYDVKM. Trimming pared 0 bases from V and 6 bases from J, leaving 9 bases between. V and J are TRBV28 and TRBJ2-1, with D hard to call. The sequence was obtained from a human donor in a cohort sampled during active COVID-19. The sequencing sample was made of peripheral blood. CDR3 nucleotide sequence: TGTGCCAGCAGTTTATGGTCTTCAGGCAATGAGCAGTTCTTC. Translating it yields CASSLWSSGNEQFF.